This entry lists 14 T cell receptor beta chains sequenced from one sample in a study of T cells in Graves' hyperthyroidism and ophthalmopathy. TCR beta CDR3 sequences were amplified from RNA transcripts. Using the HTBI primer set, a first-round RT-PCR was run on the TCR CDR3. Using its own MiXCR run on the multiplex PCR reads, TCRdb lists one record per CDR3 protein. The data contain under 350,000 distinct CDR3 sequences, over 15% of them singletons. The sequenced material came from blood. These receptors came from a woman in her sixties or seventies with Graves' ophthalmopathy.

The V and J genes are TRBV2 and TRBJ2-1; D is unresolved. Trimming removed 7 bases at V and 5 bases at J, with 9 bases between. This CDR3 has 12 residues. Per the germline V gene, CDR1 is SNHLY and CDR2 is FYNNEI. The CDR3 DNA sequence: TGTGCCAGCACGACGGTTAACAATGAGCAGTTCTTC. Protein product: CASTTVNNEQFF. The full variable domain, its missing parts supplied by reference TRBV2 and TRBJ2-1, is EPEVTQTPSHQVTQMGQEVILRCVPISNHLYFYWYRQILGQKVEFLVSFYNNEISEKSEIFDDQFSVERPDGSNFTLKIRSTKLEDSAMYFCASTTVNNEQFFGPGTRLTVL.

This clonotype was recorded many times. The chain recombines TRBV5-8 with TRBJ1-6, with unresolved D. The germline V gene encodes CDR1 SGHTS and CDR2 YDEGEE. The CDR3 extends over 13 amino acids. V was clipped by 0 bases and J by 7 bases, with 5 bases between them. The CDR3 loop is CASSLARNSPLHF. As DNA, the CDR3 is TGTGCCAGCAGCTTGGCCCGGAATTCACCCCTCCACTTT.

This chain links TRBV2 with TRBJ2-2, with 9 bases fitting TRBD1. CDR3 length equals 15 residues. The V gene's germline CDR1 is SNHLY and CDR2 FYNNEI. Trimming at V came to 4 bases and at J to 0 bases, leaving 0 bases not matched to a gene. The CDR3 loop reads CASSGQGANTGELFF. The CDR3 DNA follows: TGTGCCAGCAGTGGACAGGGGGCGAACACCGGGGAGCTGTTTTTT.

This clonotype was seen at least ten times. The rearrangement links TRBV3-1 to TRBJ2-7; 14 bases are a match to TRBD2. Trimming removed 4 bases from V and 6 bases from J; junction bases left unmatched: 5. The CDR3 has 15 residues. CDR1 LGHDT and CDR2 YNNKEL come from the germline V gene (reference sequence). The CDR3 sequence is CASSPGLAGASEQYF. CDR3 DNA sequence: TGTGCCAGCAGCCCGGGACTAGCGGGAGCGAGCGAGCAGTACTTC.

This clonotype was detected many times. This CDR3 reads CSATGTDNEQYF. The CDR3 bases are TGCAGTGCTACGGGGACAGATAACGAGCAGTACTTC. The genes are TRBV20-1 and TRBJ2-7, with TRBD1 identical over 7 bases. CDR3 length: 12 residues. V trimming: 4 bases; J trimming: 5 bases; junction bases outside the gene matches: 5. The V gene's germline CDR1 is DFQATT and CDR2 SNEGSKA (reference sequence).

This clonotype was seen more than once but under ten times. The chain has TRBV7-9 and TRBJ1-3, with 7 bases identical to TRBD1. The germline V gene encodes CDR1 SEHNR and CDR2 FQNEAQ (reference sequence). CDR3 length: 16 residues. J lost 1 base, V lost 1 base, and 4 bases had no gene match. The CDR3 loop reads CASSLGQGDSGNTIYF. CDR3 nucleotide sequence: TGTGCCAGCAGCTTAGGCCAGGGGGATTCTGGAAACACCATATATTTT.

This clonotype was counted many times. The chain has TRBV18 and TRBJ2-7; D is possibly TRBD1 or TRBD2 (5 bases each). Trimming removed 3 bases from V and 6 bases from J, with 18 bases in between. The CDR3 extends over 15 amino acids. Per germline, CDR1 KGHSH and CDR2 LQKENI. This chain's CDR3 is CASSPTTTGTREQYF. In DNA, the CDR3 is TGTGCCAGCTCACCCACTACCACCGGGACGCGCGAGCAGTACTTC.

This clonotype has ten or more counts. This chain links TRBV7-9 with TRBJ2-2; D is perhaps TRBD1 (6 bases). The V gene's germline CDR1 is SEHNR and CDR2 FQNEAQ (reference sequence). CDR3 length equals 16 residues. Between the trimmed V and J ends, which lost 5 bases and 3 bases, there was a span of 16 bases. CDR3 amino acids: CASSASGTPDTGELFF. The DNA of the CDR3 is TGTGCCAGCAGCGCCTCCGGGACACCTGACACCGGGGAGCTGTTTTTT.

The chain couples TRBV10-3 to TRBJ2-7, with 8 positions matching TRBD1. The CDR3 consists of 16 residues. The ends lost 2 bases at V and 3 bases at J; junction bases unmatched: 9. Germline lookup yields CDR1 ENHRY and CDR2 SYGVKD. The CDR3, as DNA: TGTGCCATCAGTGAGCCCTACGCTGGGACAGGCTACGAGCAGTACTTC. It yields the protein CAISEPYAGTGYEQYF.

The V gene is TRBV6-2 or TRBV6-3, the J gene TRBJ1-6, with D hard to call. This CDR3 spans 16 amino acids. V shed 0 bases and J shed 5 bases, with 11 bases lying between them. Germline-derived CDR1 and CDR2 are MNHEY and SVGEGT. This chain's CDR3 is CASSYSMAANNSPLHF. The CDR3 nucleotides are TGTGCCAGCAGTTACTCGATGGCAGCTAATAATTCACCCCTCCACTTT.

This clonotype was picked up many times. This chain links TRBV12-5 with TRBJ2-7; 8 positions agree with TRBD2. V shed 3 bases and J 0 bases; nucleotides not matched to a gene: 1. The CDR3 is 14 residues long. Germline CDR1 and CDR2: LGHNT and FRNRAP. The CDR3 loop is CASGLSGSSYEQYF. The CDR3 DNA reads TGTGCTAGTGGTTTAAGCGGGAGCTCCTACGAGCAGTACTTC.

Ten or more counts support this clonotype. This rearrangement joins TRBV12-3 or TRBV12-4 to TRBJ1-5; no reliable D call. CDR3 length: 13 residues. V lost 0 bases and J 3 bases, leaving 3 bases between the germline ends. CDR3 nucleotides: TGTGCCAGCAGTTTAGCCACCAATCAGCCCCAGCATTTT. Its protein product is CASSLATNQPQHF.

This clonotype was counted only a few times. This chain joins TRBV7-2 and TRBJ2-7; TRBD2 agrees at 13 bases. The germline V gene has CDR1 SGHTA and CDR2 FQGNSA. The CDR3 totals 18 residues. V shed 6 bases, J shed 5 bases, and the junction held 16 bases outside the gene matches. The CDR3 nucleotides are TGTGCCAGCAGTTCCGCGACTAGCGGGAGGAGCCCTGTTAACGAGCAGTACTTC. As protein: CASSSATSGRSPVNEQYF. Full variable domain (rest looked up from reference TRBV7-2 and TRBJ2-7): GAGVSQSPSNKVTEKGKDVELRCDPISGHTALYWYRQSLGQGLEFLIYFQGNSAPDKSGLPSDRFSAERTGGSVSTLTIQRTQQEDSAVYLCASSSATSGRSPVNEQYFGPGTRLTVT.

The table lists this clonotype with many counts. CDR3 nucleotides: TGTGCCAGCAGGGTCAGACCCGGCGAGCAGTACTTC. This gives the protein CASRVRPGEQYF. The chain links TRBV12-3 or TRBV12-4 to TRBJ2-7; D is unresolved. V lost 6 bases and J 6 bases, leaving 12 bases between the germline ends. This CDR3 has 12 amino acids.